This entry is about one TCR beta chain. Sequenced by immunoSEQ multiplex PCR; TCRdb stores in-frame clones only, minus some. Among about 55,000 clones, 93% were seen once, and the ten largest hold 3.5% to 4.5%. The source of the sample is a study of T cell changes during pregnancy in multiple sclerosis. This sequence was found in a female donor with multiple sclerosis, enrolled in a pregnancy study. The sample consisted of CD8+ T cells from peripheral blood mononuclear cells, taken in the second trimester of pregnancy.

CDR3 sequence: CATSSENYRGRYEQYF. The CDR3 coding sequence is TGTGCCACCAGCAGCGAAAACTACCGGGGGAGATACGAGCAGTACTTC. The gene calls are TRBV15 and TRBJ2-7; weak D call: TRBD2 (6 bases). The V and J ends lost 3 bases and 4 bases respectively, with 19 bases between them. The CDR3 has 16 amino acids. Germline CDR1 is LNHNV and CDR2 is YYDKDF (reference sequence).